These T cell receptor beta chains were read from a single sample in a study of early T cells in non-severe SARS-CoV-2 infection. TCRdb analysed the 5' RACE reads with MiXCR anew, one entry per CDR3 protein. The sample has 55,000 to 80,000 distinct CDR3 sequences; about an eighth are singletons. The sequenced sample was whole blood, obtained at baseline. These receptors were collected from an adult who was a healthcare worker with PCR-confirmed SARS-CoV-2 infection or an uninfected control (not recorded which). Both conserved end residues are part of each CDR3. A D gene is named only where the DNA matches it firmly. A row's size may be missing; if present it is once, few, many or a size class.

J gene | clone size | D gene | V gene | CDR3 DNA | CDR3 protein
TRBJ1-5 | many | - | TRBV7-9 | TGTGCCAGCAGCTTATCAGGCAATCAGCCCCAGCATTTT | CASSLSGNQPQHF
TRBJ2-3 | few | TRBD2 | TRBV9 | TGTGCCAGCAGCGTAGCCACTAGCGGGGGGTCTAGCACAGATACGCAGTATTTT | CASSVATSGGSSTDTQYF
TRBJ1-4 | many | - | TRBV5-6 | TGTGCCAGCAGCCGACCAGGGTCGAATACAAATGAAAAACTGTTTTTT | CASSRPGSNTNEKLFF
TRBJ2-3 | many | TRBD1 | TRBV3-1 | TGTGCCAGCAGCCAGACAGGGGCGCAAGATACGCAGTATTTT | CASSQTGAQDTQYF
TRBJ1-5 | few | TRBD1 | TRBV5-1 | TGCGCCAGCAGCTTGGACAGGGGCGGCAAGCCCCAGCATTTT | CASSLDRGGKPQHF
TRBJ2-3 | few | TRBD2 | TRBV5-1 | TGCGCCAGCAGCTTGGTAGGGACTAGCGGCTACGGGAGGAGCACAGATACGCAGTATTTT | CASSLVGTSGYGRSTDTQYF
TRBJ2-2 | - | - | TRBV6-1 | TGTGCCAGCAGTGGTGGGGAAGGGGACACCGGGGAGCTGTTTTTT | CASSGGEGDTGELFF
TRBJ2-1 | many | - | TRBV7-2 | TGTGCCAGCAGCCCCGACTATCTGAATGAGCAGTTCTTC | CASSPDYLNEQFF
TRBJ2-5 | many | - | TRBV5-5 | TGTGCCAGCAGCTTGGGGCTAGTCGGGTCGACCCAGTACTTC | CASSLGLVGSTQYF
TRBJ2-1 | few | - | TRBV7-9 | TGTGCCAGCAGCTTTTTGGTAGCGGATTACAATGAGCAGTTCTTC | CASSFLVADYNEQFF
TRBJ2-1 | - | - | TRBV4-2 | TGTGCCAGCAGCCAAGGGAGGGGTGAGCAGTTCTTC | CASSQGRGEQFF
TRBJ1-4 | few | - | TRBV29-1 | TGCAGCGTAGCCAATGAAAAACTGTTTTTT | CSVANEKLFF
TRBJ2-2 | - | TRBD1 | TRBV7-2 | TGTGCCAGCAGCCTCGGCAGGGGGCGGGGCACCGGGGAGCTGTTTTTT | CASSLGRGRGTGELFF
TRBJ2-5 | few | - | TRBV29-1 | TGCAGCGTCACCAAGGTAGAGACCCAGTACTTC | CSVTKVETQYF
TRBJ2-5 | - | - | TRBV12-3/TRBV12-4 | TGTGCCAGCAGTCCGCCTTGGGGGGAGGAAGAGACCCAGTACTTC | CASSPPWGEEETQYF
TRBJ2-1 | many | TRBD2 | TRBV24-1 | TGTGCCACCAGTGAGTCCGGGACTAGCTTTTACAATGAGCAGTTCTTC | CATSESGTSFYNEQFF
TRBJ2-1 | - | - | TRBV5-1 | TGCGCCAGCAGCTTGGTCGGGACATTAGCCTACAATGAGCAGTTCTTC | CASSLVGTLAYNEQFF
TRBJ1-1 | many | - | TRBV29-1 | TGCAGCGTTGCCAAAGGGGACACTGAAGCTTTCTTT | CSVAKGDTEAFF
TRBJ2-3 | - | TRBD2 | TRBV7-2 | TGTGCCAGCAGCTCTCCAGGGACTAGCGGGTTTTCAGATACGCAGTATTTT | CASSSPGTSGFSDTQYF
TRBJ2-7 | many | - | TRBV7-2 | TGTGCCAGCAGCTATAGTTTGTCCTACGAGCAGTACTTC | CASSYSLSYEQYF
TRBJ2-7 | few | TRBD1 | TRBV5-1 | TGCGCCAGCAGCAAATGGACAGGGGGCGGATACGAGCAGTACTTC | CASSKWTGGGYEQYF
TRBJ2-5 | once | TRBD2 | TRBV7-9 | TGTGCCAGCAGCCGAGGGACTAGCGGGAAAGAGACCCAGTACTTC | CASSRGTSGKETQYF
TRBJ2-4 | - | - | TRBV3-1 | TGTGCCAGCAGCCAGGCTCGCGACATTCAGTACTTC | CASSQARDIQYF
TRBJ2-1 | - | - | TRBV19 | TGTGCCAGTAGTACCCCCGTGGGGGTAACCTACGAGCAGTTCTTC | CASSTPVGVTYEQFF
TRBJ2-1 | few | TRBD1 | TRBV5-1 | TGCGCCAGCAGCTCGACAGGGGCCTACAATGAGCAGTTCTTC | CASSSTGAYNEQFF
TRBJ2-1 | few | TRBD2 | TRBV9 | TGTGCCAGCAGCGCCGCAGTAGCGGGAGGGCGTGATGAGCAGTTCTTC | CASSAAVAGGRDEQFF
TRBJ2-2 | few | - | TRBV14 | TGTGCCAGCAGCCCCAGGGTGTTCGGGGAGCTGTTTTTT | CASSPRVFGELFF
TRBJ1-5 | - | - | TRBV27 | TGTGCCAGCAGTTTAGAAAGGGGCCAGCCCCAGCATTTT | CASSLERGQPQHF
TRBJ1-2 | - | - | TRBV4-1 | TGCGCCAGCAGCCAAACAGCCTATGGCTACACCTTC | CASSQTAYGYTF
TRBJ2-2 | - | TRBD2 | TRBV6-5 | TGTGCCAGCCTGGGGAGGGAGACCACCGGGGAGCTGTTTTTT | CASLGRETTGELFF
TRBJ1-4 | - | - | TRBV6-5 | TGTGCCAGCAGCAGTGATGGAGGGGAAAAACTGTTTTTT | CASSSDGGEKLFF
TRBJ2-2 | many | TRBD2 | TRBV10-3 | TGTGCCATCGGGGGACTAGCGGGAGCCGGGGAGCTGTTTTTT | CAIGGLAGAGELFF
TRBJ1-1 | few | TRBD1 | TRBV6-5 | TGTGCCAGCAGTCCTGGACAGGGTAGGCCCGGTGGCACTGAAGCTTTCTTT | CASSPGQGRPGGTEAFF
TRBJ2-3 | few | - | TRBV7-8 | TGTGCCAGCAGATCTATTGGAGATACGCAGTATTTT | CASRSIGDTQYF
TRBJ2-5 | few | TRBD1 | TRBV15 | TGTGCCACCAGCAGAGATCACCAGGGGGCGGGGACCCAAGAGACCCAGTACTTC | CATSRDHQGAGTQETQYF
TRBJ2-7 | few | - | TRBV7-8 | TGTGCCAGCAGCTTACTCTTGGGAAGGCCCTACGAGCAGTACTTC | CASSLLLGRPYEQYF
TRBJ2-3 | few | - | TRBV3-1 | TGTGCCAGCAGCCCTAAAGGAAGGAGGGGGGGCACAGATACGCAGTATTTT | CASSPKGRRGGTDTQYF
TRBJ2-2 | - | TRBD2 | TRBV6-1 | TGTGCCAGCAGAGGGAAAGCGGGGGACAAGAACACCGGGGAGCTGTTTTTT | CASRGKAGDKNTGELFF
TRBJ2-7 | many | - | TRBV4-1 | TGCGCCAGCAGCCAATGGCAAGATCACGAGCAGTACTTC | CASSQWQDHEQYF
TRBJ1-5 | - | - | TRBV6-2/TRBV6-3 | TGTGCCAGCAGTTTCCCGGGGGGTCAGCCCCAGCATTTT | CASSFPGGQPQHF
TRBJ2-3 | - | - | TRBV7-6 | TGTGCCAGCAGCTTAGCGTGGGCAGGAAACACAGATACGCAGTATTTT | CASSLAWAGNTDTQYF
TRBJ2-1 | - | - | TRBV7-2 | TGTGCCAGCAGCTTAGTTGGGGCGGGGACCTACAATGAGCAGTTCTTC | CASSLVGAGTYNEQFF
TRBJ2-3 | few | TRBD1 | TRBV18 | TGTGCCAGCTCACGGGATGGACAGGCTGGAGCAGATACGCAGTATTTT | CASSRDGQAGADTQYF
TRBJ2-7 | once | TRBD2 | TRBV5-1 | TGCGCCAGCAGCGACACTAGCGGGTACGAGCAGTACTTC | CASSDTSGYEQYF
TRBJ1-6 | many | TRBD1 | TRBV29-1 | TGCAGCGTTTCTCCAGGGGGTAATTCACCCCTCCACTTT | CSVSPGGNSPLHF
TRBJ2-1 | few | - | TRBV6-2/TRBV6-3 | TGTGCCAGCAGTTTGTCAGGGGGGCGTGAGCAGTTCTTC | CASSLSGGREQFF
TRBJ1-2 | few | - | TRBV7-9 | TGTGCCAGCAGCTTAGGGGACCCCGACGTTTATGGCTACACCTTC | CASSLGDPDVYGYTF
TRBJ2-7 | few | TRBD2 | TRBV12-3/TRBV12-4 | TGTGCCAGCAGTTTATTAGCGGGAGGGCAGGAGCAGTACTTC | CASSLLAGGQEQYF
TRBJ2-6 | - | - | TRBV6-1 | TGTGCCAGCAGTAACAGCTTCTCTGGGGCCAACGTCCTGACTTTC | CASSNSFSGANVLTF
TRBJ2-3 | - | - | TRBV19 | TGTGCCAGTAGTACCGGCGGAACTAGCACAGATACGCAGTATTTT | CASSTGGTSTDTQYF
TRBJ1-6 | many | - | TRBV6-1 | TGTGCCAGCAGCGCCGGGCCCGCCCTTTCACCCCTCCACTTT | CASSAGPALSPLHF
TRBJ2-7 | few | TRBD1 | TRBV29-1 | TGCAGCGTCACCGGGACAGGGGGCAAGACCTCCTACGAGCAGTACTTC | CSVTGTGGKTSYEQYF
TRBJ2-7 | few | - | TRBV5-4 | TGTGCCAGCAGCAACGACCCTCGCGAGCAGTACTTC | CASSNDPREQYF
TRBJ1-1 | - | - | TRBV18 | TGTGCCAGCTCGGAACAGACTGAAGCTTTCTTT | CASSEQTEAFF
TRBJ2-2 | few | - | TRBV30 | TGTGCCTGCGGGGCCGGGGAGCTGTTTTTT | CACGAGELFF